This T cell receptor (beta chain) was sequenced during a study of human T cells and chemical hapten exposure. Study overall: Upper back patch tests used 0.01% DPC, scored after 6 days. Points from the study as a whole: PT1 expanded TCR counts and patch test score correlated positively.

TCRdb reprocessed the RACE reads via MiXCR and lists one record per CDR3 protein. The sample contains approximately 90,000 distinct CDR3 sequences, around an eighth of which appear only once. The germline CDR1 and CDR2 sequences are SGHRS and YFSETQ. The CDR3 loop spans 15 amino acids. V was pared by 5 bases and J by 1 base, with 15 bases between. The time point: patch test 1, 2 weeks after DPC sensitization. As to treatment: therapeutic diphenylcyclopropenone sensitization with weekly scalp DPC. Blood sampling preceded each patch test application. Patients had alopecia, were aged 18 to 70, and were not pregnant. This clonotype was counted ten times or more. Its antigen is not identified.

The rearrangement links TRBV5-1 to TRBJ1-1; unclear D gene. Sequencing was performed on whole blood, taken in connection with sensitization to the hapten diphenylcyclopropenone (DPC). This TCR was recovered from a woman aged 40 to 50 with alopecia areata. Some clones in this sample may be carry-over from other donors' samples. CDR3 nucleotide sequence: TGCGCCAGCAGTTGGTACAGCTCTAAGAACACTGAAGCTTTCTTT. Translation gives CASSWYSSKNTEAFF.